The 18 T cell receptor beta chains below come from one sample, sequenced in a study of blood T cell repertoires in COVID-19 (dated by TCRdb to 2020 to 2021). Receptor libraries were prepared by the immunoSEQ multiplex PCR assay. Not all clones reach the TCRdb copy of this immuneACCESS table, which keeps in-frame sequences only. Checked studies attribute under half of the gap to unresolved V genes and leave the rest unexplained. The sample yields about 90,000 clones; roughly 86% were counted once. Jointly, the top ten make up approximately 17% of the sample. What was sequenced was peripheral blood. These receptors originate from a human donor in a cohort sampled during active COVID-19.

This clone occurred once. This rearrangement joins TRBV6-5 to TRBJ2-1, with D possibly being TRBD1 (6 bases). The CDR3 totals 15 residues. CDR1 and CDR2 (germline): MNHEY, SVGAGI. V lost 5 bases and J 2 bases, leaving 13 bases between the germline ends. The CDR3 DNA sequence: TGTGCCAGCAGTCGCGGACAGAAGCCCTACAATGAGCAGTTCTTC. It specifies CASSRGQKPYNEQFF.

The chain couples TRBV4-2 to TRBJ2-6; possibly TRBD1 for D (7 bases). This CDR3 spans 18 amino acids. Germline CDR1 LGHNA, CDR2 YNFKEQ. V gave up 6 bases and J gave up 2 bases, with 20 bases separating them. CDR3 residues: CASSEKQGRRAGANVLTF. The CDR3 DNA reads TGTGCCAGCAGTGAGAAACAGGGGAGGAGAGCTGGGGCCAACGTCCTGACTTTC.

The chain employs TRBV6-5 and TRBJ1-4, with 8 positions matching TRBD1. The CDR3 runs 13 residues. After removal of 10 bases from V and 4 bases from J, the junction contained 5 bases not matched to a gene. CDR1 is MNHEY, CDR2 SVGAGI, per germline. The CDR3 protein is CATGQGLNEKLFF. CDR3 DNA: TGTGCCACAGGACAGGGCCTTAATGAAAAACTGTTTTTT.

This chain connects TRBV9 to TRBJ1-2; 9 bases are shared with TRBD1. This CDR3 is 16 amino acids long. J lost 4 bases, V lost 3 bases, and 10 bases had no gene match. CDR1 is SGDLS and CDR2 is YYNGEE in the germline V gene. The CDR3 loop reads CASSATGQGHPYGYTF. The DNA for the CDR3 is TGTGCCAGCAGCGCCACCGGACAGGGGCACCCCTATGGCTACACCTTC.

J is TRBJ1-5 and V is TRBV6-5; 8 bases are a match to TRBD1. The CDR3 sequence is 14 residues long. Trimming at V came to 6 bases and at J to 10 bases, leaving 11 bases not matched to a gene. The germline CDR1 and CDR2 sequences are MNHEY and SVGAGI. In nucleotides, the CDR3 is TGTGCCAGCAGGAAGGGGGACAGGACATTCCCCCAGCATTTT. Its protein is CASRKGDRTFPQHF.

The chain employs TRBV28 and TRBJ1-5, with 7 bases matching TRBD1. With V trimmed by 5 bases and J by 6 bases, 7 bases remained unmatched. Germline V gene lookup returns CDR1 MDHEN and CDR2 SYDVKM. This CDR3 comprises 14 residues. The DNA of the CDR3 is TGTGCCAGCAGTCTAGGGGGCATGGGTCAGCCCCAGCATTTT. Encoded protein: CASSLGGMGQPQHF. The full variable domain, with the rest looked up from reference TRBV28 and TRBJ1-5, is DVKVTQSSRYLVKRTGEKVFLECVQDMDHENMFWYRQDPGLGLRLIYFSYDVKMKEKGDIPEGYSVSREKKERFSLILESASTNQTSMYLCASSLGGMGQPQHFGDGTRLSIL.

This rearrangement joins TRBV5-1 to TRBJ2-5; D may be TRBD2 (5 bases). The CDR3 spans 13 residues. Germline V gene sequence: CDR1 SGHRS, CDR2 YFSETQ. With 0 bases removed from V and 7 bases from J, the gap between germline ends came to 10 bases. The CDR3 here is CASSLGTRGTQYF. The DNA for the CDR3 is TGCGCCAGCAGCTTGGGGACTCGCGGGACCCAGTACTTC.

The V and J genes are TRBV19 and TRBJ2-7; TRBD2 matches 10 bases. Per the germline V gene, CDR1 is LNHDA and CDR2 is SQIVND (reference sequence). V was pared by 5 bases and J by 2 bases, with 6 bases of the junction left unmatched. This CDR3 contains 15 residues. The CDR3 bases are TGTGCCAGTAGTCTCGGACTAGCGGCCGCCTACGAGCAGTACTTC. Translation gives CASSLGLAAAYEQYF.

The V call is TRBV4-1, the J call TRBJ2-1; 11 bases match TRBD2. Per the germline V gene, CDR1 is MGHRA and CDR2 is YSYEKL. Trimming at V came to 4 bases and at J to 0 bases, leaving 8 bases not matched to a gene. This CDR3 contains 18 residues. For the CDR3, the DNA is TGCGCCAGCAGCCGCCTACTAGCGGGGGATAGCTCCTACAATGAGCAGTTCTTC. Its protein is CASSRLLAGDSSYNEQFF.

The CDR3 here is CASRPGTNYGYTF. CDR3 bases: TGTGCCAGCAGACCCGGGACTAACTATGGCTACACCTTC. The rearrangement uses TRBV14 and TRBJ1-2, with D uncertain. V lost 6 bases and J 0 bases, leaving 8 bases between the germline ends. CDR1 is SGHDN and CDR2 is FVKESK in the germline V gene. The CDR3 sequence is 13 residues long. The full variable domain, completed using reference TRBV14 and TRBJ1-2, is EAGVTQFPSHSVIEKGQTVTLRCDPISGHDNLYWYRRVMGKEIKFLLHFVKESKQDESGMPNNRFLAERTGGTYSTLKVQPAELEDSGVYFCASRPGTNYGYTFGSGTRLTVV.

This chain connects TRBV2 to TRBJ1-2, with 9 bases that match TRBD1. With 3 bases clipped from V and 6 bases from J, the junction kept 8 bases outside the gene matches. This CDR3 region has 15 residues. Germline CDR1 and CDR2: SNHLY and FYNNEI. In nucleotides, the CDR3 is TGTGCCAGCAGTGATGCCTGGACAGGGGCGAATGGCTACACCTTC. Its translation is CASSDAWTGANGYTF.

This clone has a handful of counts. The V call is TRBV6-6, the J call TRBJ2-7; D is unclear. The V end lost 2 bases, the J end lost 3 bases, and 11 bases lay between the germline ends. CDR3 length equals 14 residues. The germline V gene encodes CDR1 MNHNY and CDR2 SVGAGI (reference sequence). The CDR3 region is CASSYSRSSYEQYF. The DNA of the CDR3 is TGTGCCAGCAGTTACAGTCGAAGTAGCTACGAGCAGTACTTC.

The rearrangement joins TRBV30 to TRBJ2-5; 7 bases fit TRBD2. This CDR3 has 16 residues. Germline trimming cut 1 base from V and 2 bases from J; bases unmatched to any gene: 10. Germline CDR1 GTSNPN, CDR2 SVGIG (reference sequence). CDR3 loop: CAWSAPRGTTQETQYF. CDR3 nucleotides: TGTGCCTGGAGTGCTCCCCGAGGGACTACTCAAGAGACCCAGTACTTC.

V and J are TRBV5-6 and TRBJ1-1; a weak D match, TRBD1 (6 bases). Looked up from germline, CDR1 is SGHDT and CDR2 is YYEEEE. V lost 4 bases to trimming and J lost 8 bases, with 12 bases between them. There are 12 residues in the CDR3. The CDR3 region has the DNA TGTGCCAGCAGCGCCTCACAGGGAGAAGCTTTCTTT. Its protein product is CASSASQGEAFF.

As DNA, the CDR3 is TGCGCCAGCAGTTACGAGGGGGTAGGAGGAAACACCATATATTTT. Amino acids: CASSYEGVGGNTIYF. The rearrangement joins TRBV5-1 to TRBJ1-3; D possibly corresponds to TRBD1 (6 bases). V was pared by 5 bases and J by 4 bases, with 16 bases between. Germline V gene lookup returns CDR1 SGHRS and CDR2 YFSETQ. The CDR3 runs 15 residues.

The rearrangement joins TRBV5-4 to TRBJ1-1, with 8 positions matching TRBD1. CDR1 and CDR2 (germline): SGHNT, YYREEE (reference sequence). The CDR3 spans 15 residues. Trimming cost V 4 bases and J 5 bases; bases outside gene matches: 10. CDR3 DNA: TGTGCCAGCAGCCGCGGCGGGACAGGTAGAACTGAAGCTTTCTTT. This translates into CASSRGGTGRTEAFF.

The V call is TRBV3-1 (or the pseudogene TRBV3-2), the J call TRBJ2-5; 12 bases map to TRBD2. This CDR3 is 18 amino acids long. After removal of 0 bases from V and 2 bases from J, the junction contained 7 bases not matched to a gene. CDR1 is LGHDT, CDR2 YNNKEL, per germline (reference sequence). The CDR3 DNA reads TGTGCCAGCAGCCAAGAATGGCTAGCGGGGGGGACACAAGAGACCCAGTACTTC. This gives the protein CASSQEWLAGGTQETQYF.

This sequence joins TRBV19 and TRBJ1-1; D is unclear. The CDR3 is 14 amino acids. Germline V gene data show CDR1 as LNHDA and CDR2 as SQIVND (reference sequence). Trimming shortened V by 2 bases and J by 1 base, and 8 bases separated the two germline ends. CDR3 DNA sequence: TGTGCCAGTAGTATAATGCGGGGGAACACTGAAGCTTTCTTT. It codes for CASSIMRGNTEAFF.